This T cell receptor (beta chain) was observed in a study of response to subunit inactivated influenza vaccine. This CDR3 contains 15 residues. The germline V gene has CDR1 MDHEN and CDR2 SYDVKM. V lost 5 bases, J lost 1 base, and 11 bases lay in between. TCRdb analysed the RT-PCR reads with MiXCR anew, one entry per CDR3 protein. Here the sample spans some 570,000 distinct CDR3 sequences, about 10% being singletons. This clonotype was counted a few times. This same sample was also taken into another study, of T cells expressing NK-cell markers. That source reports: The TCR beta cDNA came from 5'RACE template switching with UMIs. Each TCR beta repertoire originated in sorted T cells that were CD3+CD56+NKG2C+, CD3+CD56+NKG2C- or CD3+CD56-NKG2C+. An anti-gamma-delta TCR antibody was added in several experiments. It restricted sorting to alpha-beta TCR-expressing T cells. In roughly 6 donors, dominant CD3+CD56+NKG2C+ clones formed about 1.0-7.5% of CD8+ cells.

The chain employs TRBV28 and TRBJ2-2, with D perhaps being TRBD1 or TRBD2 (6 bases each). The clonotype originates from a man aged 50-60 years who received an inactivated influenza vaccine. Material: PBMCs from blood, obtained on the day of vaccination. CDR3 loop: CASSPRGVNTGELFF. In DNA form, the CDR3 reads TGTGCCAGCAGTCCTAGGGGGGTGAACACCGGGGAGCTGTTTTTT.